This entry describes one T cell receptor (beta chain). Per the germline V gene, CDR1 is SGHVS and CDR2 is FNYEAQ. Trimming cost V 5 bases and J 10 bases; bases outside gene matches: 13. CDR3 size: 16 residues. The sample belongs to a study of technical replicates of blood from a few donors. The data were produced by immunoSEQ multiplex PCR, yet TCRdb's version contains in-frame clones alone and is incomplete. The data contain tens of thousands of clones, around nine tenths of them singletons. This TCR derives from a human donor in good health. This sequence joins TRBV7-6 and TRBJ2-1; TRBD2 agrees at 11 bases. What was sequenced was T cells isolated from PBMCs. The CDR3 reads CASSQLAGEVVGEQFF. The CDR3 DNA reads TGTGCCAGCAGCCAACTAGCGGGAGAGGTGGTAGGAGAGCAGTTCTTC. Full variable domain (missing parts from reference TRBV7-6 and TRBJ2-1): GAGVSQSPRYKVTKRGQDVALRCDPISGHVSLYWYRQALGQGPEFLTYFNYEAQQDKSGLPNDRFSAERPEGSISTLTIQRTEQRDSAMYRCASSQLAGEVVGEQFFGPGTRLTVL.